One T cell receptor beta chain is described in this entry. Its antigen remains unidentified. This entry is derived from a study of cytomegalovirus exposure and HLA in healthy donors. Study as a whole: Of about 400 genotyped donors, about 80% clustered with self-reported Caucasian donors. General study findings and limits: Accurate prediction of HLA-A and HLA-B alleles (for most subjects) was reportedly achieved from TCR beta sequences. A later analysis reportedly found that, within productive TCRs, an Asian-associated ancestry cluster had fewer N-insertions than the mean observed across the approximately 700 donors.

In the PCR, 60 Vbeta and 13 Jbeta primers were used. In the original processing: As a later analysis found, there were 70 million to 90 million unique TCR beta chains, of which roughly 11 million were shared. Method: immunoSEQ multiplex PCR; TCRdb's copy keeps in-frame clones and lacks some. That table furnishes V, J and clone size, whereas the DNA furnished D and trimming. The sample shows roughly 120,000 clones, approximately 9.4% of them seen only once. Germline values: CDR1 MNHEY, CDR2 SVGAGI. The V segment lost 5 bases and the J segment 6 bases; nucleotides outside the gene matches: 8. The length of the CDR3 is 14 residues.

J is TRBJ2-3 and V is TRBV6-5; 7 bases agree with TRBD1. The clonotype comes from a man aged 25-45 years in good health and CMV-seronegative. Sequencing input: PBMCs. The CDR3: CASSEGGNRDTQYF. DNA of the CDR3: TGTGCCAGCAGTGAAGGGGGCAACAGGGATACGCAGTATTTT.